One and the same sample provided the 11 T cell receptor beta chains below, sequenced in a study of neoadjuvant anti-PD-1 for oral cavity cancer (dated by TCRdb to the early 2020s). What this sample's time point label stands for: before neoadjuvant nivolumab. The library relied on the immunoSEQ multiplex PCR assay. Imported from immuneACCESS, the table was reduced by TCRdb to in-frame sequences with V and J called. These copies leave out some clones; in studies compared against another copy, an unresolved V gene accounts for under half, and the cause of the remainder is not known. This sample has roughly 7,000 clones in its table, and 70% to 80% of those were observed once. Jointly, the top ten make up over 2.5% of the sample. Sequenced material: PBMCs, taken before nivolumab (anti-PD-1) treatment. Source of these receptors: a person aged 40-85 years with oral cavity squamous cell carcinoma.

This chain uses TRBV27 with TRBJ1-4; 8 bases fit TRBD1. Germline V gives CDR1 MNHEY, CDR2 SMNVEV (reference sequence). The CDR3 spans 15 residues. V lost 5 bases to trimming and J lost 7 bases; unmatched junction nucleotides: 9. CDR3 sequence reads: CASSGEQGAREKLFF. CDR3 DNA: TGTGCCAGCAGTGGGGAGCAGGGGGCGCGTGAAAAACTGTTTTTT.

V usage is TRBV5-1 and J usage is TRBJ2-5, with 10 bases matching TRBD1. Germline V gives CDR1 SGHRS, CDR2 YFSETQ. The CDR3 consists of 15 residues. The trim removed 1 base at V and 2 bases at J, leaving 2 bases unmatched. The CDR3 region has the DNA TGCGCCAGCAGCTTGTGGACAGGGGGTCAAGAGACCCAGTACTTC. Translating it yields CASSLWTGGQETQYF.

The V gene is TRBV6-4, the J gene TRBJ2-1; 9 nucleotides match TRBD2. Germline CDR1 reads MRHNA; CDR2 reads SNTAGT. The trim removed 3 bases at V and 6 bases at J, leaving 3 bases unmatched. The CDR3 has 14 residues. Here the CDR3 reads CASSDSGGANEQFF. The CDR3 DNA reads TGTGCCAGCAGTGATAGCGGGGGAGCCAATGAGCAGTTCTTC.

The chain is built from TRBV11-2 and TRBJ2-7, with 8 positions matching TRBD2. CDR3 size: 15 residues. With V trimmed by 5 bases and J by 3 bases, 9 bases remained unmatched. From germline, CDR1 is SGHAT and CDR2 FQNNGV. For the CDR3, the DNA is TGTGCCAGCAGCATACCGGGACTAGGAAGCTACGAGCAGTACTTC. It codes for CASSIPGLGSYEQYF. The full variable domain, completed using reference TRBV11-2 and TRBJ2-7, is EAGVAQSPRYKIIEKRQSVAFWCNPISGHATLYWYQQILGQGPKLLIQFQNNGVVDDSQLPKDRFSAERLKGVDSTLKIQPAKLEDSAVYLCASSIPGLGSYEQYFGPGTRLTVT.

The chain employs TRBV11-2 and TRBJ1-1; D possibly corresponds to TRBD1 (5 bases). Between the trimmed V and J ends, which lost 7 bases and 3 bases, there was a span of 15 bases. The CDR3 is made up of 14 amino acids. Germline CDR1 is SGHAT and CDR2 is FQNNGV. The CDR3 DNA sequence: TGTGCCAGCACCCCTGGGGCGCTGGACACTGAAGCTTTCTTT. It encodes CASTPGALDTEAFF.

The chain employs TRBV7-2 and TRBJ1-6, with TRBD1 matching 9 bases. The CDR3 has 17 residues. V lost 4 bases, J lost 7 bases, and 11 bases stayed unmatched. Germline V lookup: CDR1 SGHTA, CDR2 FQGNSA. The CDR3 nucleotides are TGTGCCAGCAGCTCAGGGGACAGGGCGAGGAGGAATTCACCCCTCCACTTT. It translates to CASSSGDRARRNSPLHF.

The J gene is TRBJ2-2, the V gene TRBV7-3; D is undetermined. The CDR3 is 14 residues long. Germline CDR1 reads SGHTA; CDR2 reads FQGTGA. The V gene lost 4 bases and the J gene lost 0 bases, with 6 bases spanning the gap. CDR3 sequence: CASSSTSNTGELFF. DNA of the CDR3: TGTGCCAGCAGCTCGACTTCGAACACCGGGGAGCTGTTTTTT.

The J gene is TRBJ2-6, the V gene TRBV30; D call uncertain. V was pared by 5 bases and J by 1 base, with 3 bases between. The V gene's germline CDR1 is GTSNPN and CDR2 SVGIG (reference sequence). This CDR3 is built from 12 residues. The CDR3 region has the DNA TGTGCCTGGTATTCTGGGGCCAACGTCCTGACTTTC. Its protein is CAWYSGANVLTF. The full variable domain, completed using reference TRBV30 and TRBJ2-6, is SQTIHQWPATLVQPVGSPLSLECTVEGTSNPNLYWYRQAAGRGLQLLFYSVGIGQISSEVPQNLSASRPQDRQFILSSKKLLLSDSGFYLCAWYSGANVLTFGAGSRLTVL.

This clone was counted a few times. CDR3 protein: CACKIRTGDQPQHF. In DNA form, the CDR3 reads TGTGCCTGCAAAATCAGGACAGGCGATCAGCCCCAGCATTTT. This chain uses TRBV2 with TRBJ1-5; 7 nucleotides line up with TRBD1. Germline CDR1 reads SNHLY; CDR2 reads FYNNEI. V lost 11 bases to trimming and J lost 5 bases; unmatched junction nucleotides: 12. The CDR3 extends over 14 amino acids. Full variable domain (outside the CDR3, taken from reference TRBV2 and TRBJ1-5): EPEVTQTPSHQVTQMGQEVILRCVPISNHLYFYWYRQILGQKVEFLVSFYNNEISEKSEIFDDQFSVERPDGSNFTLKIRSTKLEDSAMYFCACKIRTGDQPQHFGDGTRLSIL.

The rearrangement uses TRBV15 and TRBJ2-3; 7 bases fit TRBD2. This CDR3 has 15 residues. The junction had 7 bases not matched to a gene; V was cut back by 5 bases and J by 2 bases. Germline V lookup: CDR1 LNHNV, CDR2 YYDKDF (reference sequence). The CDR3, as DNA: TGTGCCACCAGCCCAAGCGGGGATAACACAGATACGCAGTATTTT. This translates into CATSPSGDNTDTQYF.

This rearrangement joins TRBV6-5 to TRBJ1-1, with D unresolved. V dropped 5 bases and J dropped 3 bases, with 4 bases sitting between them. CDR3 length equals 11 residues. Germline-derived CDR1 and CDR2 are MNHEY and SVGAGI. In nucleotides, the CDR3 is TGTGCCAGCAGTCGGGACACTGAAGCTTTCTTT. It codes for CASSRDTEAFF.